Presented here are 24 T cell receptor beta chains from one specimen sequenced in a study of shared clonotypes between healthy human individuals. Naive CD8 populations comprised CD45RO-negative cells positively selected for CCR7, excluding terminally differentiated effector memory CD45RA+ cells. Clones were sequenced by immunoSEQ multiplex PCR, and TCRdb holds only the in-frame ones, with some missing. This sample carries approximately 2,000,000 clones, around 93% of them seen once, and the ten largest clones take around 1.8%. The sample was naive CD8+ T cells from PBMCs. These receptor sequences come from a man aged 18 to 30 in good health. Some clones in this sample may be carry-over from other donors' samples.

The rearrangement links TRBV28 to TRBJ2-1; tentatively, D is TRBD1 (6 bases). This CDR3 has 13 amino acids. Trimming left V 6 bases short and J 6 bases short, with 12 bases between. CDR1 and CDR2 from the germline V gene are MDHEN and SYDVKM. The CDR3 coding sequence is TGTGCCAGCAGCACCCCCAGGGGCAATGAGCAGTTCTTC. Its translation: CASSTPRGNEQFF.

The V gene is TRBV5-4, the J gene TRBJ1-1, with D uncertain. This CDR3 has 14 residues. The germline gives CDR1 SGHNT, CDR2 YYREEE (reference sequence). V lost 0 bases and J lost 6, with 12 bases in between. CDR3 loop: CASSLDSEAAEAFF. Here the CDR3 DNA reads TGTGCCAGCAGCTTGGATTCGGAGGCGGCTGAAGCTTTCTTT.

V is TRBV7-6 and J is TRBJ2-1, with D uncertain. Germline CDR1 and CDR2: SGHVS and FNYEAQ. The CDR3 runs 18 residues. Trimming removed 4 bases at V and 6 bases at J, with 25 bases between. The chain's CDR3 is CASSSIDPRFWVGNEQFF. The CDR3 DNA is TGTGCCAGCAGCTCTATAGATCCGCGGTTTTGGGTGGGCAATGAGCAGTTCTTC.

The genes are TRBV7-9 and TRBJ2-1; the D is unclear. V lost 5 bases to trimming and J lost 7 bases, with 15 bases between them. The CDR3 totals 14 residues. Germline CDR1 SEHNR, CDR2 FQNEAQ (reference sequence). The chain's CDR3 is CASSPTAGKNEQFF. The CDR3 DNA sequence: TGTGCCAGCAGCCCGACGGCAGGAAAGAATGAGCAGTTCTTC.

The rearrangement uses TRBV27 and TRBJ2-3, with D hard to call. The V end was cut by 0 bases, the J end by 1 base, with 11 bases between. From germline, CDR1 is MNHEY and CDR2 SMNVEV (reference sequence). This CDR3 has 16 amino acids. The CDR3 DNA follows: TGTGCCAGCAGTTTATCGGGTGGTTCGGGCACAGATACGCAGTATTTT. Its translation is CASSLSGGSGTDTQYF.

This chain connects TRBV11-2 to TRBJ2-1; TRBD2 might be the D (7 bases). This CDR3 spans 17 amino acids. V lost 1 base and J 2 bases, leaving 15 bases between the germline ends. CDR1 is SGHAT and CDR2 is FQNNGV in the germline V gene. In DNA, the CDR3 is TGTGCCAGCAGCTTAGCACGCGGGGGCGGGGCCTACAATGAGCAGTTCTTC. Protein product: CASSLARGGGAYNEQFF. Variable domain in full (rest from reference TRBV11-2 and TRBJ2-1): EAGVAQSPRYKIIEKRQSVAFWCNPISGHATLYWYQQILGQGPKLLIQFQNNGVVDDSQLPKDRFSAERLKGVDSTLKIQPAKLEDSAVYLCASSLARGGGAYNEQFFGPGTRLTVL.

The V and J genes are TRBV5-8 and TRBJ1-5; D is undetermined. Germline V gene data show CDR1 as SGHTS and CDR2 as YDEGEE. Trimming cost V 4 bases and J 4 bases, with 15 bases left between them. The CDR3 covers 15 residues. The CDR3 nucleotides read TGTGCCAGCAGCCTAAAAGGACGGGCAAATCAGCCCCAGCATTTT. It codes for CASSLKGRANQPQHF.

The V call is TRBV27, the J call TRBJ1-5, with 11 positions matching TRBD1. The CDR3 is 16 residues long. Germline lookup yields CDR1 MNHEY and CDR2 SMNVEV (reference sequence). J gave up 4 bases and V 6 bases, and 8 bases lay outside the gene matches. CDR3 amino acids: CASSWGGQGVNQPQHF. In DNA, the CDR3 is TGTGCCAGCAGCTGGGGGGGACAGGGGGTTAATCAGCCCCAGCATTTT.

The chain combines TRBV5-1 with TRBJ2-3; the D gene is possibly TRBD2 (5 bases). V was shortened by 0 bases and J by 9 bases, with 11 bases between the two germline ends. Germline V gives CDR1 SGHRS, CDR2 YFSETQ. This CDR3 comprises 13 residues. CDR3 protein: CASSLELVGTQYF. The CDR3 DNA follows: TGCGCCAGCAGCTTGGAACTAGTAGGGACGCAGTATTTT. The whole variable domain, filled in from reference TRBV5-1 and TRBJ2-3, reads KAGVTQTPRYLIKTRGQQVTLSCSPISGHRSVSWYQQTPGQGLQFLFEYFSETQRNKGNFPGRFSGRQFSNSRSEMNVSTLELGDSALYLCASSLELVGTQYFGPGTRLTVL.

Comments on this clone: This same CDR3 is encoded by further DNA sequences in the sample. In nucleotides, the CDR3 is TGTGCCAGCAGCCAAACAGGGGAGCTGTTTTTT. This codes for CASSQTGELFF. The rearrangement joins TRBV7-9 to TRBJ2-2, with D unclear. The CDR3 loop spans 11 amino acids. V was shortened by 5 bases and J by 8 bases, with 6 bases between the two germline ends. Germline V gene lookup returns CDR1 SEHNR and CDR2 FQNEAQ (reference sequence).

The chain recombines TRBV6-1 with TRBJ1-1; D ambiguous. Trimming shortened V by 6 bases and J by 7 bases, and 12 bases separated the two germline ends. The CDR3 spans 12 residues. Germline lookup yields CDR1 MNHNS and CDR2 SASEGT. This chain's CDR3 is CASRSGRGEAFF. CDR3 sequence (DNA): TGTGCCAGCAGGTCCGGACGGGGTGAAGCTTTCTTT.

Worth noting for this clone: This sample includes further DNA sequences coding for the same CDR3. The rearrangement uses TRBV7-9 and TRBJ2-7; no clear D gene. The CDR3 length is 12 residues. V was cut by 5 bases and J by 3 bases, with 8 bases left in between. The germline V gene encodes CDR1 SEHNR and CDR2 FQNEAQ (reference sequence). CDR3 DNA: TGTGCCAGCAGCCCTCGAGGCTACGAGCAGTACTTC. Protein product: CASSPRGYEQYF.

The CDR3 region is CASSVVDSSNYGYTF. The CDR3 DNA is TGTGCCAGCAGCGTAGTGGACAGTTCTAACTATGGCTACACCTTC. The chain has TRBV9 and TRBJ1-2; D is possibly TRBD1 (6 bases). The germline gives CDR1 SGDLS, CDR2 YYNGEE. With 0 bases removed from V and 0 bases from J, the gap between germline ends came to 9 bases. The length of the CDR3 is 15 residues.

CDR3 in amino acids: CASSAPGGYEQYF. In DNA form, the CDR3 reads TGTGCCAGCAGCGCGCCGGGGGGCTACGAGCAGTACTTC. V and J are TRBV7-6 and TRBJ2-7; 7 nucleotides agree with TRBD2. The V segment lost 5 bases and the J segment 3 bases; nucleotides outside the gene matches: 4. This CDR3 region has 13 residues. The germline CDR1 and CDR2 sequences are SGHVS and FNYEAQ.

This chain connects TRBV27 to TRBJ2-7, with a possible D match to TRBD2 (5 bases). V was pared by 5 bases and J by 2 bases, with 16 bases between. The CDR3 is 15 amino acids. Germline V gene sequence: CDR1 MNHEY, CDR2 SMNVEV (reference sequence). This chain's CDR3 is CASSPEGYSAYEQYF. In DNA, the CDR3 is TGTGCCAGCAGTCCAGAGGGTTACTCGGCCTACGAGCAGTACTTC.

The gene calls are TRBV28 and TRBJ1-2; D may be TRBD1 (6 bases). Germline lookup yields CDR1 MDHEN and CDR2 SYDVKM. This CDR3 contains 14 residues. V lost 5 bases, J lost 7 bases, and 17 bases lay in between. In DNA, the CDR3 is TGTGCCAGCAGTCCTACAGGGTTTAGTCGTGGCTACACCTTC. Residues: CASSPTGFSRGYTF.

The genes are TRBV4-1 and TRBJ2-3; weak D call: TRBD2 (5 bases). The CDR3 extends over 16 amino acids. The ends were cut back, 2 bases at V and 9 bases at J, with 21 bases in the middle. The germline gives CDR1 MGHRA, CDR2 YSYEKL. DNA of the CDR3: TGCGCCAGCAGCCAAATACTACGGGATAGCCCCGGCACGCAGTATTTT. Protein sequence: CASSQILRDSPGTQYF.

This chain joins TRBV20-1 and TRBJ2-7, with no clear D. The CDR3 runs 11 residues. Trimming stripped 0 bases from V and 10 bases from J, with 10 bases between. Germline-derived CDR1 and CDR2 are DFQATT and SNEGSKA (reference sequence). This CDR3 is CSARDEAFQYF. The DNA of the CDR3 is TGCAGTGCTAGAGATGAGGCTTTCCAGTACTTC.

The chain has TRBV9 and TRBJ2-1; D ambiguous. V was trimmed by 3 bases and J by 0 bases, leaving 16 bases between them. The germline V gene has CDR1 SGDLS and CDR2 YYNGEE. CDR3 length: 17 amino acids. The CDR3 region has the DNA TGTGCCAGCAGCGCCCCGACAAGAACAACCTCCTACAATGAGCAGTTCTTC. This gives the protein CASSAPTRTTSYNEQFF.

This chain joins TRBV27 and TRBJ2-3, with 12 bases fitting TRBD2. V lost 6 bases and J lost 4; bases outside the gene matches: 11. Germline V lookup: CDR1 MNHEY, CDR2 SMNVEV (reference sequence). There are 17 residues in the CDR3. DNA of the CDR3: TGTGCCAGCAGCCTGCTCCTAGCGGGAGGGCCCGCAGATACGCAGTATTTT. Translated: CASSLLLAGGPADTQYF.

As to this clone: Within the sample, other DNA sequences also encode this same CDR3. The chain joins TRBV5-1 to TRBJ2-1; D is perhaps TRBD2 (5 bases). Germline CDR1 reads SGHRS; CDR2 reads YFSETQ. Trimming took 0 bases from V and 6 from J, leaving 10 bases between them. The CDR3 is 14 residues long. In nucleotides, the CDR3 is TGCGCCAGCAGCTTGGAGGGCGGGCTCAATGAGCAGTTCTTC. This sequence encodes CASSLEGGLNEQFF.

The chain joins TRBV28 to TRBJ2-5; a possible D gene is TRBD2 (5 bases). The V and J ends lost 2 bases and 3 bases respectively, with 16 bases between them. Germline V lookup: CDR1 MDHEN, CDR2 SYDVKM. This CDR3 spans 16 amino acids. DNA of the CDR3: TGTGCCAGCAGTTTAAACCCCTTTGGGAGCGAAGAGACCCAGTACTTC. It specifies CASSLNPFGSEETQYF.

With regard to this clone: Other DNA variants within this sample encode the same CDR3. This chain joins TRBV7-9 and TRBJ2-5, with D maybe TRBD1 (5 bases). CDR3 length: 13 amino acids. The germline gives CDR1 SEHNR, CDR2 FQNEAQ (reference sequence). With 1 base removed from V and 4 bases from J, the gap between germline ends came to 7 bases. DNA of the CDR3: TGTGCCAGCAGCTTAGGGGGCCCAGAGACCCAGTACTTC. It translates to CASSLGGPETQYF.

This clone showed up just a few times. The genes are TRBV7-3 and TRBJ1-1; 9 positions match TRBD1. Losses at the gene ends were 4 bases for V and 1 base for J; bases not matched to a gene: 4. The CDR3 sequence is 15 residues long. Germline CDR1 SGHTA, CDR2 FQGTGA. The CDR3 DNA reads as TGTGCCAGCAGCTCAACAGGGGGCCGGAACACTGAAGCTTTCTTT. This encodes CASSSTGGRNTEAFF.